Given below is one T cell receptor (beta chain) in context. This clonotype was seen ten or more times. The target of this receptor is not known. Per-nucleotide qualities are absent, and no much larger clonotype sits a single base away. The data derive from a study of T cells in Graves' hyperthyroidism and ophthalmopathy (dated by TCRdb to 2018 to 2020). Some background on the complete study: Peripheral blood was collected at initial diagnosis, before any treatment. For training and testing, the 100 or so patients in the discovery cohort were randomly divided in a 7:3 ratio. After sampling, hyperthyroidism patients received methimazole starting at 30 mg daily, and ophthalmopathy patients received high-dose intravenous methylprednisolone. In addition, the study compared T-cell repertoires in thyroid tissue and in blood from a handful of Graves' hyperthyroidism patients. Whether ophthalmopathy could be predicted prospectively was tested in an independent validation cohort made up of 18 to 20 hyperthyroidism patients plus 17 patients who later progressed to ophthalmopathy. The paper describes TCR Vbeta CDR3 sequencing of roughly 130 peripheral blood samples, made up of around 41 ophthalmopathy patients, 70 to 75 hyperthyroidism patients and 17 progressor patients. TCR V-J signatures able to tell the groups apart were searched for in a discovery cohort of some 97 patients, of whom more than 40 had Graves' ophthalmopathy and 57 had stable Graves' hyperthyroidism.

The TCR beta CDR3 regions were amplified from the RNA transcripts. The first round of RT-PCR for the TCR CDR3 was performed with the HTBI primer set and the Qiagen OneStep RT-PCR kit. A second multiplex PCR round built the libraries, followed by size selection and purification. Sequencing of the libraries was done on an Illumina HiSeq2000 using paired-end 100 bp reads. On the study's bioinformatics: SOAPnuke was used to process the raw data, removing reads that contained adapters or uncalled bases, had a mean Phred below 15, or lacked an exact match to the constant primer or identifier. High-quality paired reads were merged with COPE v1.2.5, and unique nucleotide sequences were defined as clonotypes. Clonotypes were aligned to IMGT TRBV, TRBD and TRBJ reference segments using MiTCR v1.1. The analysis was restricted to V-J combinations with a frequency above 0.0001, which together covered just over 99% of the repertoires. The TCS score was defined as F50 (clonal expansion) divided by E x V (chaos), with BLOSUM62-based TCRdist calculated between CDR3 peptides within each V-J. Welch's t-statistics and random forest reduced just over 500 V-J features to 13, which were used in a naive Bayes classifier (R e1071). The public reads were reanalyzed by TCRdb: fastp trimming at Q25, MiXCR alignment, in-frame beta chains only. CDR3 protein sequences are deduplicated, and each keeps its most common genes and DNA. None of the V and J calls come from the authors' own analysis; TCRdb made them. Recorded for this sample are more than 500,000 distinct CDR3 sequences; about 16% of them occurred a single time. 29% of the sample comes from the top ten.

Results and caveats for the whole study, not just this receptor: In validation, the model predicted progression to ophthalmopathy a median of around six months before onset, with about 71% sensitivity and nearly 75% specificity. Sample size was not statistically predetermined, and investigators were not blinded to group allocation. Most expanded thyroid clonotypes (frequency above 0.001) were also detected in blood, suggesting blood repertoires may reflect thyroid immune responses. Ophthalmopathy was separated from stable hyperthyroidism by a 13 V-J signature model, with over 85% sensitivity and roughly 81% specificity obtained in cross-validation and 80%/75% obtained in testing.

In the ophthalmopathy patients, disease was moderately to severely active, with a Clinical Activity Score of 3 or more, a NOSPECS grade of 4 or more, and a duration of less than 3 months. Patients with uncontrolled infections, other autoimmune diseases, pregnancy or lactation were excluded. Diagnoses relied on clinical symptoms, serum thyroxine and TRAb, thyroid ultrasound and orbital computed tomography. Ficoll-Paque density gradient centrifugation was used to isolate PBMCs from about 9 ml of fresh peripheral blood. Trizol reagent was used to extract total RNA, and RNA quality was then checked on an Agilent 2100 Bioanalyzer. The CDR3 goes from the cysteine to the phenylalanine over 17 residues. Only CDR3 DNA remains: 51 bases, in frame from the first base. CDR1 and CDR2 (MDHEN, SYDVKM) derive from the germline V gene. Trimming leaves V shorter by 7 bases and J shorter by 5 bases, with the junction holding 16 bases beyond the gene matches.

Recombination linked TRBV28 to TRBJ2-7; 11 bases in between match TRBD2. This clonotype was sampled from a woman aged 25 to 39 with Graves' ophthalmopathy. Sequenced sample: blood. The DNA sequence is TGTGCCAGCACCCCCGGGACTAGCGGAGGGGGGATCCACGAGCAGTACTTC. It translates as CASTPGTSGGGIHEQYF.